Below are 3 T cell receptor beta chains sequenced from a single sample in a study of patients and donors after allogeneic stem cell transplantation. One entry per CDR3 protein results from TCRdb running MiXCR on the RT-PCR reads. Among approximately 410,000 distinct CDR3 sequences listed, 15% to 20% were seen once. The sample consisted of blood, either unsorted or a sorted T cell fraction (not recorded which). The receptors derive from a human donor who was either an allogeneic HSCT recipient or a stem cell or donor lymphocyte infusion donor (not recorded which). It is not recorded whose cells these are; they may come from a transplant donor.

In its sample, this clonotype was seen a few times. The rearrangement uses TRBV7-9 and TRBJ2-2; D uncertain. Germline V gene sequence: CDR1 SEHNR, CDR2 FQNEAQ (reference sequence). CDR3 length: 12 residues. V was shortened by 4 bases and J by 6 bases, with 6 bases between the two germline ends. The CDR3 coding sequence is TGTGCCAGCAGCTCATTGTCCGGGGAGCTGTTTTTT. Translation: CASSSLSGELFF. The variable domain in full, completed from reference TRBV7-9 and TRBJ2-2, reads DTGVSQNPRHKITKRGQNVTFRCDPISEHNRLYWYRQTLGQGPEFLTYFQNEAQLEKSRLLSDRFSAERPKGSFSTLEIQRTEQGDSAMYLCASSSLSGELFFGEGSRLTVL.

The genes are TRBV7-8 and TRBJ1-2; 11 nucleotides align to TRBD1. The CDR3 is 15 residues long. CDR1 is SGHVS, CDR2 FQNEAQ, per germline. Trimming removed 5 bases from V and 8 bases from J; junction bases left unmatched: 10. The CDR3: CASSPDRGRLGGYTF. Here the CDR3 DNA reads TGTGCCAGCAGCCCGGACAGGGGGCGGTTGGGGGGCTACACCTTC.

CDR3 amino acids: CASSANSGLHQETQYF. DNA for the CDR3: TGTGCCAGCAGCGCTAACTCGGGACTGCATCAAGAGACCCAGTACTTC. The chain is built from TRBV9 and TRBJ2-5; D might be TRBD2 (6 bases). Trimming stripped 3 bases from V and 2 bases from J, with 17 bases between. The CDR3 loop spans 16 amino acids. Germline V gene data show CDR1 as SGDLS and CDR2 as YYNGEE. Looking up the rest from reference TRBV9 and TRBJ2-5 gives the full variable domain: DSGVTQTPKHLITATGQRVTLRCSPRSGDLSVYWYQQSLDQGLQFLIQYYNGEERAKGNILERFSAQQFPDLHSELNLSSLELGDSALYFCASSANSGLHQETQYFGPGTRLLVL.